The present TCR beta chain was sequenced within a study of PD-1 blockade in mismatch repair-deficient tumors. Overall study context: Enrolled about 2013-2016, patients had progressing, pretreated mismatch repair-deficient cancers of around 12 types. Study findings and constraints: Tumor-resident clones, often absent from pretreatment blood, expanded after pembrolizumab and then contracted.

The data were produced by immunoSEQ multiplex PCR, yet TCRdb's version contains in-frame clones alone and is incomplete. This sample has 120,000 or so clones, with approximately 86% found just once. This clone was seen a few times. Its antigen is still unknown. A few pembrolizumab responders had their TCRs sequenced. This sequence originates from an adult with mismatch repair-deficient cancer. The specimen comprised peripheral blood, sampled 44 weeks after starting pembrolizumab.

Here the CDR3 DNA reads TGTGCCAGCAGCTTAGGACAGATCATGACCTACGAGCAGTACTTC. Its translation is CASSLGQIMTYEQYF. This chain joins TRBV7-9 and TRBJ2-7, with a weak D call TRBD1 (5 bases). Trimming took 1 base from V and 2 from J, leaving 12 bases between them. Germline V gives CDR1 SEHNR, CDR2 FQNEAQ (reference sequence). The CDR3 consists of 15 residues. Full variable domain (remainder filled in from reference TRBV7-9 and TRBJ2-7): DTGVSQNPRHKITKRGQNVTFRCDPISEHNRLYWYRQTLGQGPEFLTYFQNEAQLEKSRLLSDRFSAERPKGSFSTLEIQRTEQGDSAMYLCASSLGQIMTYEQYFGPGTRLTVT.